A single sample is the source of the 24 T cell receptor beta chains below, sequenced in a study of shared clonotypes between healthy human individuals. The data were produced by immunoSEQ multiplex PCR, yet TCRdb's version contains in-frame clones alone and is incomplete. The table includes some 2,000,000 clones, approximately 95% detected once. What was sequenced was naive CD4+ T cells sorted from blood. Subset given: CD45RA+ positively selected. Receptor source: a man younger than 35 in good health.

This chain joins TRBV30 and TRBJ2-5; D is unclear. Between the trimmed V and J ends, which lost 5 bases and 1 base, there was a span of 5 bases. This CDR3 has 11 amino acids. The germline V gene encodes CDR1 GTSNPN and CDR2 SVGIG (reference sequence). The CDR3 sequence is CAWLFQETQYF. CDR3 bases: TGTGCCTGGTTATTCCAAGAGACCCAGTACTTC.

The rearrangement joins TRBV7-8 to TRBJ2-7; 13 bases align to TRBD2. CDR1 and CDR2 (germline): SGHVS, FQNEAQ. CDR3 length equals 16 residues. V dropped 5 bases and J dropped 6; count of bases not matched to a gene: 10. The CDR3 DNA is TGTGCCAGCAGCGTGACTAGCGGGGGGCCCCAGTCCGAGCAGTACTTC. This encodes CASSVTSGGPQSEQYF.

This chain's CDR3 is CATRGQGGKETQYF. The CDR3 DNA reads as TGTGCCACCCGGGGACAGGGGGGGAAGGAGACCCAGTACTTC. The V and J genes are TRBV15 and TRBJ2-5; 11 nucleotides line up with TRBD1. Germline V gene sequence: CDR1 LNHNV, CDR2 YYDKDF (reference sequence). V shed 8 bases, J shed 5 bases, and the junction held 7 bases outside the gene matches. CDR3 length equals 14 residues.

The J gene is TRBJ2-7, the V gene TRBV12-5; 8 bases map to TRBD1. This CDR3 comprises 12 residues. Germline lookup yields CDR1 LGHNT and CDR2 FRNRAP. V was pared by 5 bases and J by 6 bases, with 3 bases of the junction left unmatched. CDR3 sequence: CASGEQGVEQYF. DNA of the CDR3: TGTGCTAGTGGTGAACAGGGGGTCGAGCAGTACTTC.

The chain joins TRBV4-1 to TRBJ2-2, with TRBD1 matching 7 bases. CDR3 length: 14 amino acids. The junction had 2 bases not matched to a gene; V was cut back by 4 bases and J by 3 bases. Germline CDR1 and CDR2: MGHRA and YSYEKL. The CDR3 loop reads CASSRGQDTGELFF. The CDR3 nucleotides read TGCGCCAGCAGCCGCGGACAGGACACCGGGGAGCTGTTTTTT.

The rearrangement links TRBV18 to TRBJ2-7, with D possibly being TRBD2 (5 bases). Germline CDR1 and CDR2: KGHSH and LQKENI. The V and J ends lost 5 bases and 6 bases respectively, with 14 bases between them. This CDR3 contains 13 residues. CDR3 sequence reads: CASSLLEFGEQYF. CDR3 sequence (DNA): TGTGCCAGCTCATTACTAGAATTCGGCGAGCAGTACTTC.

The genes are TRBV5-1 and TRBJ1-2, with D possibly TRBD1 on 5 matching bases. Looked up from germline, CDR1 is SGHRS and CDR2 is YFSETQ. This CDR3 is built from 13 residues. V lost 4 bases and J lost 4, with 11 bases in between. The chain's CDR3 is CASSGSGGYGYTF. DNA for the CDR3: TGCGCCAGCAGCGGCAGTGGGGGCTATGGCTACACCTTC.

The V and J genes are TRBV6-6 and TRBJ1-1, with TRBD1 as a possible D gene (5 bases). The length of the CDR3 is 12 residues. From germline, CDR1 is MNHNY and CDR2 SVGAGI (reference sequence). The V end was cut by 8 bases, the J end by 9 bases, with 16 bases between. As DNA, the CDR3 is TGTGCCAGCCCGGCACCCCAGGGTCAAGCTTTCTTT. Encoded protein: CASPAPQGQAFF.

The gene calls are TRBV6-6 and TRBJ1-1, with a tentative D call TRBD1 (5 bases). CDR1 is MNHNY, CDR2 SVGAGI, per germline (reference sequence). V was clipped by 8 bases and J by 7 bases, with 14 bases between them. CDR3 length equals 12 residues. CDR3 amino acids: CASSGRGNEAFF. The CDR3 DNA reads as TGTGCCAGCTCGGGGCGGGGAAATGAAGCTTTCTTT.

Points on this clone: At one end, the junction sequence differs from germline, possibly due to a read error. The chain joins TRBV30 to TRBJ1-5; D is unresolved. The CDR3 spans 13 residues. CDR1 and CDR2 from the germline V gene are GTSNPN and SVGIG (reference sequence). CDR3 sequence: CAWSVGPGQPRHF. For the CDR3, the DNA is TGTGCCTGGAGTGTCGGGCCGGGTCAGCCCCGGCATTTT.

This chain connects TRBV11-2 to TRBJ1-3; D remains ambiguous. The V and J ends lost 0 bases and 6 bases respectively, with 18 bases between them. The germline CDR1 and CDR2 sequences are SGHAT and FQNNGV. CDR3 length equals 17 residues. CDR3 amino acids: CASSLDVSRKAENTIYF. In nucleotides, the CDR3 is TGTGCCAGCAGCTTAGATGTGAGTCGGAAGGCTGAAAACACCATATATTTT.

The chain has TRBV5-1 and TRBJ2-3; tentative D call: TRBD2 (7 bases). The V gene's germline CDR1 is SGHRS and CDR2 YFSETQ. CDR3 length: 14 residues. Trimming took 6 bases from V and 0 from J, leaving 11 bases between them. The CDR3, as DNA: TGCGCCAGCAAGGGCGGGGGCAGCACAGATACGCAGTATTTT. Residues: CASKGGGSTDTQYF. The variable domain in full, completed from reference TRBV5-1 and TRBJ2-3, reads KAGVTQTPRYLIKTRGQQVTLSCSPISGHRSVSWYQQTPGQGLQFLFEYFSETQRNKGNFPGRFSGRQFSNSRSEMNVSTLELGDSALYLCASKGGGSTDTQYFGPGTRLTVL.

In the case of this clone: This specimen includes other DNA sequences encoding the same CDR3. V is TRBV5-1 and J is TRBJ2-3; D is uncertain. Germline V lookup: CDR1 SGHRS, CDR2 YFSETQ. V was shortened by 4 bases and J by 0 bases, with 9 bases between the two germline ends. The CDR3 contains 14 residues. CDR3: CASSDGGSTDTQYF. The DNA of the CDR3 is TGCGCCAGCAGCGACGGCGGTAGCACAGATACGCAGTATTTT.

The chain joins TRBV29-1 to TRBJ2-7; 11 bases align to TRBD2. The CDR3 contains 22 residues. J gave up 4 bases and V 0 bases, and 26 bases lay outside the gene matches. Germline assignment: CDR1 SQVTM and CDR2 ANQGSEA. CDR3 sequence: CSVEDHRGLTSGDQRGSYEQYF. The CDR3 bases are TGCAGCGTTGAAGACCACAGGGGGTTGACTAGCGGGGACCAACGGGGGTCTTACGAGCAGTACTTC.

The V gene is TRBV7-2, the J gene TRBJ1-4; D call uncertain. Germline CDR1 reads SGHTA; CDR2 reads FQGNSA. V was trimmed by 5 bases and J by 7 bases, leaving 8 bases between them. The CDR3 spans 12 residues. CDR3 sequence (DNA): TGTGCCAGCAGCCCCCACAGTGAAAAACTGTTTTTT. It encodes CASSPHSEKLFF. Drawing the rest from reference TRBV7-2 and TRBJ1-4, the complete variable domain is GAGVSQSPSNKVTEKGKDVELRCDPISGHTALYWYRQSLGQGLEFLIYFQGNSAPDKSGLPSDRFSAERTGGSVSTLTIQRTQQEDSAVYLCASSPHSEKLFFGSGTQLSVL.

The chain combines TRBV4-1 with TRBJ1-4; a possible D gene is TRBD1 (5 bases). Trimming shortened V by 4 bases and J by 0 bases, and 15 bases separated the two germline ends. The germline gives CDR1 MGHRA, CDR2 YSYEKL. CDR3 length equals 17 residues. CDR3 DNA sequence: TGCGCCAGCAGCCGCACCGTCGGGGCTGCAACTAATGAAAAACTGTTTTTT. It is translated as CASSRTVGAATNEKLFF.

The rearrangement joins TRBV10-1 to TRBJ2-2; D is unresolved. The CDR3 spans 13 residues. Trimming shortened V by 4 bases and J by 3 bases, and 6 bases separated the two germline ends. Germline loops: CDR1 WNHNN, CDR2 SYGVQD (reference sequence). CDR3 region: CASSGRYTGELFF. For the CDR3, the DNA is TGCGCCAGCAGTGGAAGATACACCGGGGAGCTGTTTTTT.

The CDR3 DNA reads as TGTGCCAGCTATGACAGTAACACCGGGGAGCTGTTTTTT. Its protein is CASYDSNTGELFF. This sequence joins TRBV28 and TRBJ2-2, with D possibly being TRBD1 (5 bases). Germline CDR1 reads MDHEN; CDR2 reads SYDVKM. The CDR3 consists of 13 residues. Trimming left V 8 bases short and J 2 bases short, with 9 bases between.

V is TRBV5-1 and J is TRBJ2-3; tentatively, D is TRBD1 or TRBD2 (5 bases each). The germline V gene encodes CDR1 SGHRS and CDR2 YFSETQ. Trimming stripped 5 bases from V and 3 bases from J, with 19 bases between. The CDR3 extends over 16 amino acids. CDR3 protein: CASSPDTGRRTDTQYF. CDR3 nucleotides: TGCGCCAGCAGTCCCGATACGGGGCGCAGGACAGATACGCAGTATTTT.

The V gene is TRBV11-2, the J gene TRBJ2-1; no firm D call. Germline-derived CDR1 and CDR2 are SGHAT and FQNNGV. The CDR3 runs 15 residues. Trimming left V 0 bases short and J 2 bases short, with 8 bases between. The CDR3 nucleotides are TGTGCCAGCAGCTTAGATTCACTTCCCTACAATGAGCAGTTCTTC. It translates to CASSLDSLPYNEQFF.

A single count supports this clone. The V and J genes are TRBV6-1 and TRBJ1-1; the match to TRBD1 covers 8 bases. Germline loops: CDR1 MNHNS, CDR2 SASEGT. The V gene end was trimmed by 7 bases and the J gene end by 0 bases; junction bases not matched to a gene: 1. This CDR3 has 13 residues. The CDR3 loop reads CASTGQVNTEAFF. For the CDR3, the DNA is TGTGCCAGCACGGGACAGGTGAACACTGAAGCTTTCTTT.

This clone has only one observation. The genes are TRBV5-1 and TRBJ2-2; 11 bases match TRBD2. V lost 3 bases and J lost 5; bases outside the gene matches: 9. The CDR3 consists of 17 residues. The germline V gene encodes CDR1 SGHRS and CDR2 YFSETQ. The CDR3 here is CASSSSLAGVGTGELFF. The CDR3 region has the DNA TGCGCCAGCAGCTCTTCACTAGCGGGAGTGGGAACCGGGGAGCTGTTTTTT.

A remark on this clone: The sample carries other DNA sequences with the same CDR3. The chain carries TRBV10-3 and TRBJ1-5; TRBD1 aligns across 8 bases. CDR1 is ENHRY, CDR2 SYGVKD, per germline. The length of the CDR3 is 13 residues. J lost 4 bases, V lost 5 bases, and 1 base had no gene match. Here the CDR3 reads CAISTGGNQPQHF. The CDR3 DNA sequence: TGTGCCATCAGTACAGGGGGTAATCAGCCCCAGCATTTT.

This chain connects TRBV7-9 to TRBJ2-2; D may be TRBD1 (6 bases). Trimming shortened V by 6 bases and J by 6 bases, and 8 bases separated the two germline ends. This CDR3 contains 12 residues. CDR1 SEHNR and CDR2 FQNEAQ come from the germline V gene (reference sequence). The CDR3 DNA reads TGTGCCAGCAGGTGGGGGCCCGGGGAGCTGTTTTTT. Translating gives CASRWGPGELFF.